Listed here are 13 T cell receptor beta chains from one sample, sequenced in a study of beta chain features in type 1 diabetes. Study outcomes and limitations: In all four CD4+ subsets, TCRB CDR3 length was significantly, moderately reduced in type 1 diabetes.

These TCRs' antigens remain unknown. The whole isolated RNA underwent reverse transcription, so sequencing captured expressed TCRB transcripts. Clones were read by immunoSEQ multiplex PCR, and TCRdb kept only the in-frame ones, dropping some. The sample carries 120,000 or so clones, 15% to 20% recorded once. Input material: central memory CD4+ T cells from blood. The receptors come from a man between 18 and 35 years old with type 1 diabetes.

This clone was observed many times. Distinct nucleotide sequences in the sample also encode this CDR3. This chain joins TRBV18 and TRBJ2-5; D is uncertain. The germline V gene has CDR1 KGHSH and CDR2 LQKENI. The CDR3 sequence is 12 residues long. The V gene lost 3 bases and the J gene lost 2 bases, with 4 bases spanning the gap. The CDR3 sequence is CASSPQQETQYF. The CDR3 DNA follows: TGTGCCAGCTCACCCCAACAAGAGACCCAGTACTTC.

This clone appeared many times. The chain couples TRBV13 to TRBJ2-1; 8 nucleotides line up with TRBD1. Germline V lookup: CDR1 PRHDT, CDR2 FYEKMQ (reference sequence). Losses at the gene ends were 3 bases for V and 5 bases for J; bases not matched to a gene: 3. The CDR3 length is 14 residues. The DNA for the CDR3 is TGTGCCAGCAGCTTCCGACAGGGGAACAATGAGCAGTTCTTC. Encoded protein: CASSFRQGNNEQFF.

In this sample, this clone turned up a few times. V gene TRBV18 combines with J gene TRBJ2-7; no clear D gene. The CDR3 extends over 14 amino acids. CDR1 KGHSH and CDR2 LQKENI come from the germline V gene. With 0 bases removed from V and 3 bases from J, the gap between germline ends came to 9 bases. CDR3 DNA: TGTGCCAGCTCACCACCATCCCACAGCTACGAGCAGTACTTC. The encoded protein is CASSPPSHSYEQYF.

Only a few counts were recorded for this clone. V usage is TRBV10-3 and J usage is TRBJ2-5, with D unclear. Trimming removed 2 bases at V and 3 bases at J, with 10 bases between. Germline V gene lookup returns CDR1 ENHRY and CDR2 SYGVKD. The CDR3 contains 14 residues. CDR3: CAISEGRAKETQYF. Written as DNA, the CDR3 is TGTGCCATCAGTGAGGGACGGGCCAAAGAGACCCAGTACTTC.

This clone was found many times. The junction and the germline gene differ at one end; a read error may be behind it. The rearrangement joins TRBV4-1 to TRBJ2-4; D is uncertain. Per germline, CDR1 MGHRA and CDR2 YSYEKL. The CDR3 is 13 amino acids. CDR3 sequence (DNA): TGCGCCAGCAGCCAAGAAGGACCCCGGGTCGTACGTTTC. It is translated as CASSQEGPRVVRF.

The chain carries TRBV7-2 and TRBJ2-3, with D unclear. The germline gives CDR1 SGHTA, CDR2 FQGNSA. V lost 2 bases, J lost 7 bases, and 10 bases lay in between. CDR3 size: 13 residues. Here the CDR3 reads CASSLTGTNTQYF. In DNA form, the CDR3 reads TGTGCCAGCAGCTTAACTGGTACGAATACGCAGTATTTT. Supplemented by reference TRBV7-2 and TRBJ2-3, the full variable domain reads GAGVSQSPSNKVTEKGKDVELRCDPISGHTALYWYRQSLGQGLEFLIYFQGNSAPDKSGLPSDRFSAERTGGSVSTLTIQRTQQEDSAVYLCASSLTGTNTQYFGPGTRLTVL.

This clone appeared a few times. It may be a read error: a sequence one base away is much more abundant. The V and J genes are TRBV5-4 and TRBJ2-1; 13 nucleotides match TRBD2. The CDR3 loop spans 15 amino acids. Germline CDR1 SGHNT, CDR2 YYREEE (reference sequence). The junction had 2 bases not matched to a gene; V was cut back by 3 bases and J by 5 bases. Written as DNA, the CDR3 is TGTGCCAGCAGCTCGGGACTAGCGGGGAACAATGAGCAGTTCTTC. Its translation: CASSSGLAGNNEQFF.

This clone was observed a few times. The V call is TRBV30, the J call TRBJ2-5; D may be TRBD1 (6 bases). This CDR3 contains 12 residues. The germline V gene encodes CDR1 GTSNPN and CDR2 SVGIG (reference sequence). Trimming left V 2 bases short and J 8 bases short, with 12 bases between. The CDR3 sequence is CAWSSAGDTQYF. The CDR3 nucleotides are TGTGCCTGGAGTAGCGCAGGGGACACCCAGTACTTC.

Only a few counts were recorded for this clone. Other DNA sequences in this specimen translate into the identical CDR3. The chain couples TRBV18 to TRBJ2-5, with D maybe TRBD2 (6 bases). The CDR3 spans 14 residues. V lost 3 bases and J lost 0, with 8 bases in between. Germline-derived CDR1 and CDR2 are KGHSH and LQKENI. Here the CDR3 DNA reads TGTGCCAGCTCACCGGGACTCTACCAAGAGACCCAGTACTTC. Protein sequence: CASSPGLYQETQYF. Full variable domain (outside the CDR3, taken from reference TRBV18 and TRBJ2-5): NAGVMQNPRHLVRRRGQEARLRCSPMKGHSHVYWYRQLPEEGLKFMVYLQKENIIDESGMPKERFSAEFPKEGPSILRIQQVVRGDSAAYFCASSPGLYQETQYFGPGTRLLVL.

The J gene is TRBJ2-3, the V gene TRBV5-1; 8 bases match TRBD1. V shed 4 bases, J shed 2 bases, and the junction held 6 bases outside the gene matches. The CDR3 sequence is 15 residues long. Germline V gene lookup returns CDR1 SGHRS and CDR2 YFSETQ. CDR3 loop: CASSPGGQVTDTQYF. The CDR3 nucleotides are TGCGCCAGCAGCCCCGGGGGACAGGTCACAGATACGCAGTATTTT.

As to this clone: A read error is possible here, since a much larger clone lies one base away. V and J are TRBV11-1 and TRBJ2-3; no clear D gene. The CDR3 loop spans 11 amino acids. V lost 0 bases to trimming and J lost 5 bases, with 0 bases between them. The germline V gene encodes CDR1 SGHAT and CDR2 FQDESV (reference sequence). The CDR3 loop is CASSLADTQYF. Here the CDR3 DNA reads TGTGCCAGCAGCTTAGCAGATACGCAGTATTTT.

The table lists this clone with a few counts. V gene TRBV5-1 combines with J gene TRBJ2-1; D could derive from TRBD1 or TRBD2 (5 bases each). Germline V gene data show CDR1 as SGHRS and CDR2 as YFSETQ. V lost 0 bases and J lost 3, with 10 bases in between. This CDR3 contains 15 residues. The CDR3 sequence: CASSLDWGYYNEQFF. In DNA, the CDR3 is TGCGCCAGCAGCTTGGATTGGGGGTACTACAATGAGCAGTTCTTC.

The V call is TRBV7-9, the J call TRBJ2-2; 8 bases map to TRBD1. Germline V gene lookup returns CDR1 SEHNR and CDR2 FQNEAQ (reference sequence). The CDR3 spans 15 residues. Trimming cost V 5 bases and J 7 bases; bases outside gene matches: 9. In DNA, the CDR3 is TGTGCCAGCAGCCACCGGGACAGGTCGAACGGGGAGCTGTTTTTT. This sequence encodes CASSHRDRSNGELFF. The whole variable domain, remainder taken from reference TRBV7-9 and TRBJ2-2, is DTGVSQNPRHKITKRGQNVTFRCDPISEHNRLYWYRQTLGQGPEFLTYFQNEAQLEKSRLLSDRFSAERPKGSFSTLEIQRTEQGDSAMYLCASSHRDRSNGELFFGEGSRLTVL.